One and the same sample provided the 10 T cell receptor beta chains below, sequenced in a study of regulatory T cells in long-lasting Graves disease. Stated time point: persistent/refractory GD, antithyroid drugs over 5 years with positive TRAb. RNA isolated from PBMCs was used to make the TCR library. The authors built TCR beta libraries using iRepertoire HTBI primers and Arm-PCR of CDR3 regions. TCRdb re-called the multiplex PCR reads through MiXCR, storing one row per CDR3 protein. The sample lists 600,000 to 850,000 distinct CDR3 sequences, about 32% occurring once. The sequenced sample was peripheral blood mononuclear cells (PBMCs), obtained when the disease was refractory, from a patient treated with antithyroid drugs. The receptor set was obtained from a female donor with Graves disease.

Notes on this clonotype: The final CDR3 position lacks the conserved phenylalanine or tryptophan, pointing to a likely read error. The chain combines TRBV10-2 with TRBJ2-5; D is possibly TRBD1 (5 bases). The CDR3 extends over 14 amino acids. V was trimmed by 3 bases and J by 5 bases, leaving 13 bases between them. CDR1 and CDR2 from the germline V gene are WSHSY and SAAADI. The CDR3 here is CASSEAGARETQYL. The CDR3, as DNA: TGCGCCAGCAGTGAAGCTGGGGCGCGGGAGACCCAGTACCTC.

V gene TRBV7-9 combines with J gene TRBJ1-1; TRBD1 might be the D (6 bases). The CDR3 consists of 12 residues. The germline CDR1 and CDR2 sequences are SEHNR and FQNEAQ (reference sequence). Trimming cost V 11 bases and J 10 bases, with 20 bases left between them. CDR3 protein: CAPGASGSLAFF. CDR3 in DNA: TGTGCCCCAGGGGCGTCTGGCAGTTTAGCTTTCTTT.

The chain's CDR3 is CSARALGGVGGYTF. The CDR3 DNA is TGCAGTGCTAGAGCACTAGGGGGTGTCGGTGGCTACACCTTC. The chain links TRBV20-1 to TRBJ1-2; weak D call: TRBD1 (6 bases). V lost 1 base and J lost 7, with 16 bases in between. The CDR3 is 14 amino acids. CDR1 and CDR2 (germline): DFQATT, SNEGSKA (reference sequence).

V is TRBV7-9 and J is TRBJ1-1, with a tentative D call TRBD1 (5 bases). CDR3 size: 12 residues. Trimming took 3 bases from V and 8 from J, leaving 10 bases between them. Germline V gene lookup returns CDR1 SEHNR and CDR2 FQNEAQ (reference sequence). The CDR3 sequence is CASSFRGDEAFF. CDR3 in DNA: TGTGCCAGCAGCTTCCGGGGGGACGAAGCTTTCTTT.

The genes are TRBV3-1 and TRBJ2-2; the D gene is possibly TRBD1 (5 bases). Germline V CDR1 and CDR2: LGHDT, YNNKEL (reference sequence). The CDR3 runs 13 residues. V dropped 7 bases and J dropped 1 base, with 7 bases sitting between them. This chain's CDR3 is CASIGQNTGELFF. CDR3 coding DNA: TGTGCCAGCATCGGACAGAACACCGGGGAGCTGTTTTTT.

The rearrangement uses TRBV5-1 and TRBJ1-1; the D is unclear. V lost 4 bases and J 6 bases, leaving 16 bases between the germline ends. Germline V gene data show CDR1 as SGHRS and CDR2 as YFSETQ. CDR3 length: 14 amino acids. The CDR3 spells CASSRAGGRAEAFF. DNA for the CDR3: TGCGCCAGCAGCCGTGCCGGAGGGAGGGCTGAAGCTTTCTTT.

This clonotype showed up just a few times. This rearrangement joins TRBV18 to TRBJ1-2; TRBD1 matches at 7 bases. CDR3 length equals 13 residues. The trim removed 8 bases at V and 8 bases at J, leaving 11 bases unmatched. Germline V gives CDR1 KGHSH, CDR2 LQKENI. DNA for the CDR3: TGTGCCAGCCGAGACAGGGCTCAAGGGGGCTACACCTTC. It encodes CASRDRAQGGYTF. The variable domain in full, completed from reference TRBV18 and TRBJ1-2, reads NAGVMQNPRHLVRRRGQEARLRCSPMKGHSHVYWYRQLPEEGLKFMVYLQKENIIDESGMPKERFSAEFPKEGPSILRIQQVVRGDSAAYFCASRDRAQGGYTFGSGTRLTVV.

Of note for this clonotype: The junction departs from the called germline gene at one end, perhaps through a read error. The chain combines TRBV20-1 with TRBJ1-1; TRBD1 matches 8 bases. From germline, CDR1 is DFQATT and CDR2 SNEGSKA (reference sequence). This CDR3 has 13 residues. Written as DNA, the CDR3 is TGCAGTGCGCCGACAGGGGTTAACACTGAAGCCTTCTTT. It encodes CSAPTGVNTEAFF.

In this sample, this clonotype turned up many times. The J gene is TRBJ1-1, the V gene TRBV12-3 or TRBV12-4, with 12 bases identical to TRBD1. Trimming removed 7 bases from V and 4 bases from J; junction bases left unmatched: 7. The CDR3 spans 15 residues. The CDR3 nucleotides read TGTGCCAGCACCTACGGGACAGGGGGCGGCACTGAAGCTTTCTTT. Translated: CASTYGTGGGTEAFF.

In this sample, this clonotype turned up many times. The gene calls are TRBV2 and TRBJ1-6; unclear D gene. CDR3 length equals 17 residues. Trimming pared 3 bases from V and 0 bases from J, leaving 12 bases between. Germline lookup yields CDR1 SNHLY and CDR2 FYNNEI. DNA of the CDR3: TGTGCCAGCAGTGAGTTCGTCAGGAGCTCCTATAATTCACCCCTCCACTTT. Protein: CASSEFVRSSYNSPLHF.